This entry lists 31 T cell receptor beta chains sequenced from one sample in a study of monozygotic twins with inflammatory bowel disease. From its re-call of the 5' RACE reads, TCRdb lists each CDR3 protein once, without DNA. This table holds 300,000 to 450,000 distinct CDR3 sequences. The specimen was blood. These receptors came from a human donor with ulcerative colitis or Crohn's disease, or a healthy co-twin of an affected twin (not recorded which).

The CDR3 region is CASSLLSDSMNTEAFF. The rearrangement joins TRBV7-3 to TRBJ1-1; the D call of TRBD1 rests on TCRdb alone, since no DNA is present to check it. CDR1 SGHTA and CDR2 FQGTGA come from the germline V gene. The CDR3 consists of 16 residues.

The rearrangement joins TRBV20-1 to TRBJ2-7; the TCRdb call, TRBD1, lacks DNA for checking. CDR1 is DFQATT, CDR2 SNEGSKA, per germline (reference sequence). The CDR3 is made up of 13 amino acids. The CDR3: CSARRDRPYEQYF.

The chain links TRBV7-9 to TRBJ2-3. Looked up from germline, CDR1 is SEHNR and CDR2 is FQNEAQ (reference sequence). This CDR3 is built from 13 residues. CDR3 region: CASSLAKVDTQYF.

This chain connects TRBV4-3 to TRBJ1-1; the TRBD1 assignment by TCRdb is unverifiable without DNA. The germline V gene has CDR1 LGHNA and CDR2 YSLEER. This CDR3 spans 15 amino acids. CDR3 sequence reads: CASSQDRGARSGLFF.

V gene TRBV29-1 combines with J gene TRBJ2-6; TCRdb indicates TRBD1, and absent DNA this call remains unverified. Per germline, CDR1 SQVTM and CDR2 ANQGSEA. The CDR3 has 16 amino acids. The CDR3 protein is CSVQRDTDSGANVLTF.

V is TRBV18 and J is TRBJ2-1; lacking DNA, the TRBD1 call made by TCRdb goes unchecked. CDR3 length: 16 residues. Germline-derived CDR1 and CDR2 are KGHSH and LQKENI. CDR3 in amino acids: CASSRYRPGQDVEQFF.

CDR3: CASSLGRASTEAFF. The chain carries TRBV12-3 or TRBV12-4 and TRBJ1-1. The CDR3 consists of 14 residues.

This rearrangement joins TRBV12-5 to TRBJ2-1; the D call from TCRdb, TRBD1, cannot be confirmed without DNA. Germline CDR1 LGHNT, CDR2 FRNRAP. The CDR3 runs 16 residues. CDR3 residues: CASGLDRRGSYNEQFF.

The chain combines TRBV29-1 with TRBJ1-2; TCRdb calls TRBD1, which cannot be checked without DNA. The CDR3 totals 16 residues. Germline V gene data show CDR1 as SQVTM and CDR2 as ANQGSEA. CDR3 loop: CSAGGGTGGDFYGYTF.

CDR3 region: CASSLVPATGTNEQYF. V usage is TRBV7-9 and J usage is TRBJ2-7; the D call from TCRdb, TRBD1, cannot be confirmed without DNA. CDR1 and CDR2 from the germline V gene are SEHNR and FQNEAQ (reference sequence). The CDR3 contains 16 residues.

The V and J genes are TRBV20-1 and TRBJ2-7; TCRdb designates TRBD1, a call that cannot be tested without DNA. Per the germline V gene, CDR1 is DFQATT and CDR2 is SNEGSKA (reference sequence). The CDR3 covers 13 residues. CDR3 protein: CSARFGGNYEQYF.

V and J are TRBV6-1 and TRBJ1-5. The CDR3 extends over 16 amino acids. Germline CDR1 and CDR2: MNHNS and SASEGT. CDR3 loop: CASSEDVRNYNQPQHF.

The chain recombines TRBV4-1 with TRBJ2-6; absent DNA, TCRdb's TRBD2 call cannot be checked. CDR3 length: 18 amino acids. From germline, CDR1 is MGHRA and CDR2 YSYEKL. The CDR3 spells CASSPRTLASSGANVLTF.

The rearrangement joins TRBV19 to TRBJ2-6; TCRdb indicates TRBD1, and absent DNA this call remains unverified. The CDR3 totals 16 residues. The germline V gene has CDR1 LNHDA and CDR2 SQIVND (reference sequence). The CDR3: CASSIPASSGANVLTF.

The V and J genes are TRBV6-2 or TRBV6-3 and TRBJ2-1; TCRdb reports TRBD2, a call that lacks DNA to check it against. The length of the CDR3 is 16 residues. Germline CDR1 MNHEY, CDR2 SVGEGT. The CDR3 region is CASRLSGISSYNEQFF.

The gene calls are TRBV12-3 or TRBV12-4 and TRBJ2-7. There are 13 residues in the CDR3. The CDR3 here is CASSFLGINEQYF.

V is TRBV29-1 and J is TRBJ2-5; the D gene TCRdb calls, TRBD1, cannot be checked with no DNA. Germline loops: CDR1 SQVTM, CDR2 ANQGSEA. The CDR3 has 12 amino acids. The CDR3 reads CSVVRGEETQYF. The full variable domain, with the rest looked up from reference TRBV29-1 and TRBJ2-5, is SAVISQKPSRDICQRGTSLTIQCQVDSQVTMMFWYRQQPGQSLTLIATANQGSEATYESGFVIDKFPISRPNLTFSTLTVSNMSPEDSSIYLCSVVRGEETQYFGPGTRLLVL.

CDR3 in amino acids: CASSYAASGGGYEQYF. The V call is TRBV6-5, the J call TRBJ2-7; TCRdb returns TRBD2, unconfirmable since there is no DNA. The length of the CDR3 is 16 residues. Germline lookup yields CDR1 MNHEY and CDR2 SVGAGI.

This chain joins TRBV20-1 and TRBJ2-3; as DNA is missing, the TRBD1 call by TCRdb cannot be tested. Germline V gene data show CDR1 as DFQATT and CDR2 as SNEGSKA (reference sequence). This CDR3 comprises 17 residues. The CDR3 loop reads CSARGLRTADYTDTQYF.

The rearrangement uses TRBV7-3 and TRBJ2-5; TCRdb picks TRBD1, but there is no DNA to check that call. CDR1 is SGHTA, CDR2 FQGTGA, per germline. This CDR3 comprises 17 residues. CDR3 region: CASSLMGRGGVGETQYF. Full variable domain (missing parts from reference TRBV7-3 and TRBJ2-5): GAGVSQTPSNKVTEKGKYVELRCDPISGHTALYWYRQSLGQGPEFLIYFQGTGAADDSGLPNDRFFAVRPEGSVSTLKIQRTERGDSAVYLCASSLMGRGGVGETQYFGPGTRLLVL.

V gene TRBV20-1 combines with J gene TRBJ2-3; TCRdb's D call, TRBD2, is unchecked because there is no DNA. CDR3 length: 15 amino acids. Germline lookup yields CDR1 DFQATT and CDR2 SNEGSKA (reference sequence). The CDR3 loop is CSALIGGAEADTQYF.

The rearrangement joins TRBV6-5 to TRBJ1-6. CDR3 size: 13 residues. Germline V gene data show CDR1 as MNHEY and CDR2 as SVGAGI. The CDR3 protein is CASSYFPDSPLHF.

The CDR3 region is CSARKGTDTQYF. The chain couples TRBV20-1 to TRBJ2-3. The length of the CDR3 is 12 residues. CDR1 DFQATT and CDR2 SNEGSKA come from the germline V gene (reference sequence).

The rearrangement links TRBV4-3 to TRBJ1-2; TCRdb indicates TRBD1, and absent DNA this call remains unverified. The CDR3 consists of 16 residues. Germline V CDR1 and CDR2: LGHNA, YSLEER. CDR3 residues: CASSPMTGSPYYGYTF.

The V gene is TRBV5-1, the J gene TRBJ1-4; TCRdb indicates TRBD1, and absent DNA this call remains unverified. The CDR3 has 15 residues. The germline gives CDR1 SGHRS, CDR2 YFSETQ. CDR3 in amino acids: CASSLSGTVREKLFF.

J is TRBJ1-1 and V is TRBV6-5. CDR3 length: 14 residues. Germline V gives CDR1 MNHEY, CDR2 SVGAGI. This CDR3 reads CASSYSGGSSEAFF.

This sequence joins TRBV7-3 and TRBJ2-1; the TCRdb D gene call, TRBD1, has no DNA to confirm it. The CDR3 has 15 amino acids. Germline CDR1 and CDR2: SGHTA and FQGTGA. The CDR3 loop reads CASSLFPRRGNEQFF.

V gene TRBV29-1 combines with J gene TRBJ2-5; the D call of TRBD1 rests on TCRdb alone, since no DNA is present to check it. Germline-derived CDR1 and CDR2 are SQVTM and ANQGSEA. This CDR3 region has 15 residues. CDR3 sequence: CSVESPGTGAKTQYF.

The V and J genes are TRBV18 and TRBJ2-7; TCRdb's assignment of TRBD1 cannot be checked, as there is no DNA. CDR1 and CDR2 (germline): KGHSH, LQKENI. The CDR3 length is 15 residues. The CDR3 sequence is CASSHPGRSSYEQYF.

The J gene is TRBJ1-2, the V gene TRBV25-1; TCRdb selects TRBD1, and the lack of DNA leaves this call unchecked. Germline V CDR1 and CDR2: MGHDK, SYGVNS. This CDR3 region has 13 residues. CDR3 sequence reads: CASRRQGAEGYTF.

This chain connects TRBV27 to TRBJ2-7; the TCRdb D gene call, TRBD1, has no DNA to confirm it. CDR1 is MNHEY and CDR2 is SMNVEV in the germline V gene (reference sequence). This CDR3 has 12 residues. The CDR3 sequence is CASSPDYHEQYF.